The 7 T cell receptor beta chains below all came from one sample that was sequenced in a study of blood T cell repertoires in COVID-19. Sequencing used immunoSEQ multiplex PCR; TCRdb keeps in-frame clones, though not all of them. The sample records about 330,000 clones, 80% to 90% being singletons. Sequencing input: PBMCs or T cells enriched from blood (not recorded which). These TCRs come from a woman aged 18-29 years who had recovered from COVID-19.

The CDR3 DNA is TGTGCCAGCAGAGACCCGGGACAGGGGGACCGCGCGTACACCTTC. It codes for CASRDPGQGDRAYTF. The V gene is TRBV9, the J gene TRBJ1-2; 11 bases line up with TRBD1. In germline, CDR1 is SGDLS, CDR2 YYNGEE. After removal of 5 bases from V and 11 bases from J, the junction contained 14 bases not matched to a gene. This CDR3 has 15 amino acids.

This clone was found a few times. The chain joins TRBV5-4 to TRBJ1-1; D gene ambiguous. V lost 4 bases, J lost 1 base, and 14 bases lay in between. The CDR3 extends over 15 amino acids. Germline V lookup: CDR1 SGHNT, CDR2 YYREEE (reference sequence). The CDR3 DNA reads TGTGCCAGCAGCCCGGACTGGGCCCAGAACACTGAAGCTTTCTTT. This encodes CASSPDWAQNTEAFF. Drawing the rest from reference TRBV5-4 and TRBJ1-1, the complete variable domain is ETGVTQSPTHLIKTRGQQVTLRCSSQSGHNTVSWYQQALGQGPQFIFQYYREEENGRGNFPPRFSGLQFPNYSSELNVNALELDDSALYLCASSPDWAQNTEAFFGQGTRLTVV.

The CDR3 loop is CASSRSGASGGSAETQYF. CDR3 DNA sequence: TGTGCCAGCAGCCGCTCGGGTGCTAGCGGGGGATCAGCCGAGACCCAGTACTTC. The chain uses TRBV3-1 (or the pseudogene TRBV3-2) and TRBJ2-5; 10 bases align to TRBD2. Germline V CDR1 and CDR2: LGHDT, YNNKEL (reference sequence). V was pared by 4 bases and J by 5 bases, with 16 bases of the junction left unmatched. CDR3 length: 18 amino acids.

The V call is TRBV7-9, the J call TRBJ2-1; 8 nucleotides match TRBD1. This CDR3 contains 13 residues. V was clipped by 8 bases and J by 8 bases; unmatched bases: 8. Germline V gene sequence: CDR1 SEHNR, CDR2 FQNEAQ (reference sequence). The CDR3 sequence is CASLSGGGYEQFF. For the CDR3, the DNA is TGTGCCAGCTTGTCAGGGGGCGGATATGAGCAGTTCTTC.

The chain has TRBV24-1 and TRBJ1-5, with 9 positions matching TRBD1. This CDR3 has 16 amino acids. Germline assignment: CDR1 KGHDR and CDR2 SFDVKD. V shed 4 bases, J shed 4 bases, and the junction held 7 bases outside the gene matches. Written as DNA, the CDR3 is TGTGCCACCAGTGACGGGAGGACAGGGGAGAATCAGCCCCAGCATTTT. It yields the protein CATSDGRTGENQPQHF.

This clone was seen a single time. V usage is TRBV5-4 and J usage is TRBJ1-3, with 8 bases that match TRBD1. The J segment lost 7 bases and the V segment lost 3 bases, leaving 9 bases of the junction unmatched. Looked up from germline, CDR1 is SGHNT and CDR2 is YYREEE (reference sequence). This CDR3 contains 15 residues. CDR3 sequence: CASSSGGAGSNTIYF. CDR3 bases: TGTGCCAGCAGCTCAGGGGGCGCGGGTTCTAACACCATATATTTT.

The chain recombines TRBV18 with TRBJ2-1; 8 bases fit TRBD1. CDR1 and CDR2 from the germline V gene are KGHSH and LQKENI. CDR3 size: 15 residues. J was trimmed by 1 base and V by 4 bases; bases with no gene match: 3. This CDR3 reads CASSQDRESYNEQFF. Written as DNA, the CDR3 is TGTGCCAGCTCACAGGACAGGGAATCCTACAATGAGCAGTTCTTC.